This T cell receptor beta chain was sequenced during a study of control samples from healthy donors and cancer patients. Clones were sequenced by immunoSEQ multiplex PCR, and TCRdb holds only the in-frame ones, with some missing. Of roughly 120,000 clones in the sample, approximately 93% are singletons; the top ten hold over 2.5%. Germline V CDR1 and CDR2: SGHNT, YYREEE (reference sequence). This CDR3 has 12 amino acids. The ends were cut back, 0 bases at V and 5 bases at J, with 3 bases in the middle. Source material: blood. The clonotype was recovered from a man aged 25 to 45 in good health. This chain links TRBV5-4 with TRBJ2-4, with D unclear. CDR3 bases: TGTGCCAGCAGCTTGGGCCAAAACATTCAGTACTTC. Translation gives CASSLGQNIQYF.